This TCR beta chain was obtained from a study of T cell repertoires in cytomegalovirus infection (dated by TCRdb to about 2019). Some background on the complete study: Because public TCR beta signatures pointed to carriage of CMV infection together with the matching HLA type, the HLA type of each donor mattered for the analysis. Broader findings and caveats from the paper: In both this cohort and an independent cohort of 352 donors, the cumulative frequency of public TCR beta family members distinguished carriers of CMV infection plus the relevant HLA type. The ex vivo response was dominated by HLA-C-restricted CMV-specific TCR beta clonotypes, and the single most frequent clonotype in two of eight donors was supplied by these HLA-C-restricted clonotypes.

Concerning this clonotype itself: Which antigen it targets is not known. One base away there is no much larger clone; base qualities are not given.

The sample was run on an Illumina HiSeq 1500. TCRdb passed the public sequencing reads through fastp at Q25 and MiXCR, retaining productive beta sequences. Every distinct CDR3 protein forms one entry, paired with its most common genes and DNA. Recorded for this sample are fewer than 550,000 distinct CDR3 sequences; approximately 26% of them occurred a single time. The ten top clones hold about 12% of the sample. The specimen was PBMCs. The sequence came from a human donor in good health (CMV status not recorded). Some clones in this sample may be carry-over from other donors' samples.

The bases read TGTGCCAGCAGGGAGGGACTAGCGGGCTACAATGAGCAGTTCTTC. Translated, this is CASREGLAGYNEQFF. The sequence links TRBV6-6 to TRBJ2-1; 12 middle bases align to TRBD2. Looking up the germline V gene (reference sequence) yields CDR1 MNHNY and CDR2 SVGAGI. From its cysteine to its phenylalanine, the CDR3 spans 15 amino acids. Just the 45-base CDR3 DNA is kept, in frame starting at base 1. V trim: 6 bases; J trim: 3 bases; unmatched bases: 3.